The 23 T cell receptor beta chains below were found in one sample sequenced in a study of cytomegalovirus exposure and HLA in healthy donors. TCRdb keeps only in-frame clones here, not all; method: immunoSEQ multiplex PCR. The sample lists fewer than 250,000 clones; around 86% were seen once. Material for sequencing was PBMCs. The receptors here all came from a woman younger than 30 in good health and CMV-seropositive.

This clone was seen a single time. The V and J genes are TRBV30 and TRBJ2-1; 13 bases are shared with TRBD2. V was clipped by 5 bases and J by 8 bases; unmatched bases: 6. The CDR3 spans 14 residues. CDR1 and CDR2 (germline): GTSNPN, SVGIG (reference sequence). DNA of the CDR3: TGTGCCTGGCAACTAGCGGGAGGGTTAGATGAGCAGTTCTTC. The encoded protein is CAWQLAGGLDEQFF.

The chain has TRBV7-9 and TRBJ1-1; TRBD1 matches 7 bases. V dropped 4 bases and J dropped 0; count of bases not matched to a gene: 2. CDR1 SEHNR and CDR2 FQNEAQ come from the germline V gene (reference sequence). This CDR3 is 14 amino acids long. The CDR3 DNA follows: TGTGCCAGCAGCTCTACAGGGGTGAACACTGAAGCTTTCTTT. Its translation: CASSSTGVNTEAFF. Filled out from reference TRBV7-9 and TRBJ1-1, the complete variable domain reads DTGVSQNPRHKITKRGQNVTFRCDPISEHNRLYWYRQTLGQGPEFLTYFQNEAQLEKSRLLSDRFSAERPKGSFSTLEIQRTEQGDSAMYLCASSSTGVNTEAFFGQGTRLTVV.

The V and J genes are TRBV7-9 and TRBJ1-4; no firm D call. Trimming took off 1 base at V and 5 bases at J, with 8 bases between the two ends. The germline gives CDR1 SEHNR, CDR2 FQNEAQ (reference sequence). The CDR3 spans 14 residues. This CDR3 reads CASSLGTVNEKLFF. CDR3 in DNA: TGTGCCAGCAGCTTAGGTACAGTCAATGAAAAACTGTTTTTT.

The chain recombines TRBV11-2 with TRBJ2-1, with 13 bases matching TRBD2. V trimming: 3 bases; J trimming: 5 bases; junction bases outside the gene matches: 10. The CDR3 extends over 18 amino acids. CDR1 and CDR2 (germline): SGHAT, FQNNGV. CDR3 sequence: CASSLDQPGTSGNNEQFF. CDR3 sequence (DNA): TGTGCCAGCAGCTTGGACCAACCCGGGACTAGCGGGAACAATGAGCAGTTCTTC.

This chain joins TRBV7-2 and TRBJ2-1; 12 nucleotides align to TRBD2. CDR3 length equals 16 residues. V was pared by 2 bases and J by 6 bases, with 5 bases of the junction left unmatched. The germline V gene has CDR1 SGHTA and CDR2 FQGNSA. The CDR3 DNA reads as TGTGCCAGCAGCTTACTAGCGGGAGGGCCGGGCAATGAGCAGTTCTTC. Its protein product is CASSLLAGGPGNEQFF.

The CDR3 reads CASSPAGGTYNEQFF. The CDR3 DNA is TGTGCCAGCAGCCCAGCGGGAGGTACCTACAATGAGCAGTTCTTC. The rearrangement joins TRBV5-6 to TRBJ2-1, with 9 nucleotides matching TRBD2. The ends lost 4 bases at V and 2 bases at J; junction bases unmatched: 4. CDR3 length equals 15 residues. CDR1 is SGHDT and CDR2 is YYEEEE in the germline V gene.

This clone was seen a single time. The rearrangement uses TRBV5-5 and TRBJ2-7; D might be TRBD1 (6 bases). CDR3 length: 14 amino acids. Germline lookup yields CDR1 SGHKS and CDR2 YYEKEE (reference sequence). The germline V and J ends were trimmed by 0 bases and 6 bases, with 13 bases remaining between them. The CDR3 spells CASSLVDRTVEQYF. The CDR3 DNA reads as TGTGCCAGCAGCTTGGTGGACAGAACCGTCGAGCAGTACTTC.

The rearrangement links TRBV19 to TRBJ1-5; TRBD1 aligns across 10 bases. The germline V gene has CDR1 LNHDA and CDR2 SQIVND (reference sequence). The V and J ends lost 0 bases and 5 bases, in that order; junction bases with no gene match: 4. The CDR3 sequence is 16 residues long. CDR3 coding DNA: TGTGCCAGTAGTATAGATTTGACAGGGGGCGATCAGCCCCAGCATTTT. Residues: CASSIDLTGGDQPQHF.

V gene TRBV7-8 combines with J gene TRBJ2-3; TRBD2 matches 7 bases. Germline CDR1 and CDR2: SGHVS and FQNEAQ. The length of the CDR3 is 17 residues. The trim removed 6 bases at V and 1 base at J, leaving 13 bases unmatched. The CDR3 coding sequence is TGTGCCAGCAGTTTTCCCGGGAGGCTAGGCGGCACAGATACGCAGTATTTT. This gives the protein CASSFPGRLGGTDTQYF.

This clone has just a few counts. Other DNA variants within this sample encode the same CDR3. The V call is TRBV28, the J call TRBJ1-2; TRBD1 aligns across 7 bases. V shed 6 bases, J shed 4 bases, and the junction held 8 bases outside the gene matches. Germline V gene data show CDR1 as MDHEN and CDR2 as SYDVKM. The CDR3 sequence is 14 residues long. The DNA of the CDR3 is TGTGCCAGCAGCTCCGGAACAGGGGTCTATGGCTACACCTTC. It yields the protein CASSSGTGVYGYTF.

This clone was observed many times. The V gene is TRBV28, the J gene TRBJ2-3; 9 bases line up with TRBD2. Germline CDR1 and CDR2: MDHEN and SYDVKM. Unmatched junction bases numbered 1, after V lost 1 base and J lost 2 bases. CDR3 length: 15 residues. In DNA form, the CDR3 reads TGTGCCAGCAGTTTATTAGCGGGAGACACAGATACGCAGTATTTT. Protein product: CASSLLAGDTDTQYF.

This CDR3 reads CASSPPGPTGNTEAFF. The CDR3, as DNA: TGTGCCAGCAGCCCGCCCGGACCAACAGGGAACACTGAAGCTTTCTTT. The chain uses TRBV7-9 and TRBJ1-1; a possible D gene is TRBD1 (5 bases). V lost 5 bases and J lost 1, with 17 bases in between. Germline V gene data show CDR1 as SEHNR and CDR2 as FQNEAQ (reference sequence). The CDR3 totals 16 residues.

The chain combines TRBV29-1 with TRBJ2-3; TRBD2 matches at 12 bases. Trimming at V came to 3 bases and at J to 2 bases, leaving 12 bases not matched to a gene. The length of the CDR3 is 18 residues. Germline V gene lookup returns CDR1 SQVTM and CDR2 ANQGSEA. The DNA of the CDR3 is TGCAGCGTTGATGGACTAGCGGGAAAGATCGGGGCCACAGATACGCAGTATTTT. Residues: CSVDGLAGKIGATDTQYF.

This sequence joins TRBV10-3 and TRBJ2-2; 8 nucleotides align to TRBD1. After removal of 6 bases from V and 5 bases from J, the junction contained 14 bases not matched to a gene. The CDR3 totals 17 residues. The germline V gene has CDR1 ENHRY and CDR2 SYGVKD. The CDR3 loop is CAIRSLSQGGVTGELFF. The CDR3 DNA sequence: TGTGCCATCAGATCACTCTCACAGGGGGGTGTAACCGGGGAGCTGTTTTTT.

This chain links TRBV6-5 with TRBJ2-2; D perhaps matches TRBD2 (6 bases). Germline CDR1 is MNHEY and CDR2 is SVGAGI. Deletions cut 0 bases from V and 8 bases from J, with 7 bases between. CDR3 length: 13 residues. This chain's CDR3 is CASSYSEGGELFF. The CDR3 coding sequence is TGTGCCAGCAGTTACTCGGAGGGGGGGGAGCTGTTTTTT.

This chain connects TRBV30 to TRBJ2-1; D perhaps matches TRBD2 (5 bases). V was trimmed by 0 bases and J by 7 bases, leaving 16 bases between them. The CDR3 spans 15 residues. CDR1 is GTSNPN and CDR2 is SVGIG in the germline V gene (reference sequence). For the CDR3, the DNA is TGTGCCTGGAGTGTACTAGACTTCCGACGAAATGAGCAGTTCTTC. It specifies CAWSVLDFRRNEQFF.

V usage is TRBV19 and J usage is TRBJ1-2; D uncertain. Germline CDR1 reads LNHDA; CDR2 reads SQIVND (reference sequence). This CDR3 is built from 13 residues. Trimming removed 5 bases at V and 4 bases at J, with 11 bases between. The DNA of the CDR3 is TGTGCCAGTAGTCCTTCAGGTTCCTATGGCTACACCTTC. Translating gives CASSPSGSYGYTF.

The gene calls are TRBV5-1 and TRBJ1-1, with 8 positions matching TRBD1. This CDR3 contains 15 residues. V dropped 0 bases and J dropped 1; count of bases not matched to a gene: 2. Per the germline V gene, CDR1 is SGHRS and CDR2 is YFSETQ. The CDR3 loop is CASSLARGRNTEAFF. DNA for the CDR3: TGCGCCAGCAGCTTGGCCAGGGGGCGGAACACTGAAGCTTTCTTT. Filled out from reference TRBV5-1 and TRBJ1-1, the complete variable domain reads KAGVTQTPRYLIKTRGQQVTLSCSPISGHRSVSWYQQTPGQGLQFLFEYFSETQRNKGNFPGRFSGRQFSNSRSEMNVSTLELGDSALYLCASSLARGRNTEAFFGQGTRLTVV.

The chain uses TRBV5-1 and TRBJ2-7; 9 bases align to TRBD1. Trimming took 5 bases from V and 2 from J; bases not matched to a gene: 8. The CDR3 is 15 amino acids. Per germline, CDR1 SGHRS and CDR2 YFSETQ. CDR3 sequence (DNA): TGCGCCAGCAGAGACCCCCGACAGGGGGCCTACGAGCAGTACTTC. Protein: CASRDPRQGAYEQYF.

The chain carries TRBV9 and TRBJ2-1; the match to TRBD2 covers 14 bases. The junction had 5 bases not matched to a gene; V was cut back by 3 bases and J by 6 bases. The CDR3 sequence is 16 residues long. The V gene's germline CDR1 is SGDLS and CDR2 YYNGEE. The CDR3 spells CASSARLAGGFNEQFF. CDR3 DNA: TGTGCCAGCAGCGCACGACTAGCGGGAGGGTTCAATGAGCAGTTCTTC.

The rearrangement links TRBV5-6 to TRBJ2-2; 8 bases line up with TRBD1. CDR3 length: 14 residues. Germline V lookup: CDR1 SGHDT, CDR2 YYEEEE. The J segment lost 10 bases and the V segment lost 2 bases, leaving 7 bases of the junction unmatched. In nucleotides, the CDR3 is TGTGCCAGCAGCTTAAGGACAGGGTCTCCGGAGCTGTTTTTT. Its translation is CASSLRTGSPELFF.

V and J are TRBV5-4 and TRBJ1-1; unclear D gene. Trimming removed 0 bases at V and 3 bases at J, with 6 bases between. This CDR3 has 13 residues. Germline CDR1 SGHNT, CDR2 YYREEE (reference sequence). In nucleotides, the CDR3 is TGTGCCAGCAGCTTGGCGGGAGACACTGAAGCTTTCTTT. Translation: CASSLAGDTEAFF.

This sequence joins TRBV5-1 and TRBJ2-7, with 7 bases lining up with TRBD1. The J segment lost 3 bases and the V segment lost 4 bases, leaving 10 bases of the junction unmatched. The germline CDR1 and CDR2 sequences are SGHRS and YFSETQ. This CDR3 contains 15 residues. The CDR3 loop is CASSRFEGAFYEQYF. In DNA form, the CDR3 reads TGCGCCAGCAGCCGCTTTGAGGGGGCCTTCTACGAGCAGTACTTC. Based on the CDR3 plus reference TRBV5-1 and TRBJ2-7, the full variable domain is KAGVTQTPRYLIKTRGQQVTLSCSPISGHRSVSWYQQTPGQGLQFLFEYFSETQRNKGNFPGRFSGRQFSNSRSEMNVSTLELGDSALYLCASSRFEGAFYEQYFGPGTRLTVT.